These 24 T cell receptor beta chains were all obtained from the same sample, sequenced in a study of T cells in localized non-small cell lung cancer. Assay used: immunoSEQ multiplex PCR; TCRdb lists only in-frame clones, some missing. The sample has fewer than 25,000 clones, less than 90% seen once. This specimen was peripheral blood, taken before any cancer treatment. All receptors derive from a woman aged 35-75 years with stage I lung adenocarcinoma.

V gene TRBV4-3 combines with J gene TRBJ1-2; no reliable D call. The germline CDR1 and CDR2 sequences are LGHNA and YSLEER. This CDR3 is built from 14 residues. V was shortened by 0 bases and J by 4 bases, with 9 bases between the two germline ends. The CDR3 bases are TGCGCCAGCAGCCAAGATCGTAGTATCTATGGCTACACCTTC. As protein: CASSQDRSIYGYTF.

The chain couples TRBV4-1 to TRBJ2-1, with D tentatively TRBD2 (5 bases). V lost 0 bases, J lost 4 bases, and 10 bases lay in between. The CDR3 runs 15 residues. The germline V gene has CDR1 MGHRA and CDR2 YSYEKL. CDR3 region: CASSQEEEGYNEQFF. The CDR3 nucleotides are TGCGCCAGCAGCCAAGAGGAGGAAGGGTACAATGAGCAGTTCTTC.

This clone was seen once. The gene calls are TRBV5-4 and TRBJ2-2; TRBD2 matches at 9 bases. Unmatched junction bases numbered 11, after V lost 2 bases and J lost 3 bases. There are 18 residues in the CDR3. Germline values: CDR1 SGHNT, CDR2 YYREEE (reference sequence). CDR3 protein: CASSFGPGGGADTGELFF. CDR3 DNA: TGTGCCAGCAGCTTTGGTCCCGGCGGGGGGGCCGACACCGGGGAGCTGTTTTTT.

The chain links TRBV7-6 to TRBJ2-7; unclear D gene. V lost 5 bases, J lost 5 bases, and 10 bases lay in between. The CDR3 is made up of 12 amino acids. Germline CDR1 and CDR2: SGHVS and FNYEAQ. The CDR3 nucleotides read TGTGCCAGCAGCCCCGGCAGGCACGAGCAGTACTTC. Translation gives CASSPGRHEQYF.

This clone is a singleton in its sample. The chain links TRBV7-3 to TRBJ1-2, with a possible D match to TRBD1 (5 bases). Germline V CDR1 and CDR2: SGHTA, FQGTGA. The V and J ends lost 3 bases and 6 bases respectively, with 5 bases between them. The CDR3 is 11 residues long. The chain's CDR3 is CASSLGDGYTF. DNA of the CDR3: TGTGCCAGCAGCTTGGGGGATGGCTACACCTTC.

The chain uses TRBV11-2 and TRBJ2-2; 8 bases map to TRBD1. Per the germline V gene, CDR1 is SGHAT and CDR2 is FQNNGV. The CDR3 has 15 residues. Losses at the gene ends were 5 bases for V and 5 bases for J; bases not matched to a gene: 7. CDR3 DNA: TGTGCCAGCAGCCGGCCAGGGGGCCAAACCGGGGAGCTGTTTTTT. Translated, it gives CASSRPGGQTGELFF.

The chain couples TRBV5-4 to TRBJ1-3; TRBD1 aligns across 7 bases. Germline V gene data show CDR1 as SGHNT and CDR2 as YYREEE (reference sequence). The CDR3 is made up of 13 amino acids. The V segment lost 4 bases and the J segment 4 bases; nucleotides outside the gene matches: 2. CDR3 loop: CASSLQGGNTIYF. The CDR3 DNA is TGTGCCAGCAGCCTACAGGGGGGAAACACCATATATTTT.

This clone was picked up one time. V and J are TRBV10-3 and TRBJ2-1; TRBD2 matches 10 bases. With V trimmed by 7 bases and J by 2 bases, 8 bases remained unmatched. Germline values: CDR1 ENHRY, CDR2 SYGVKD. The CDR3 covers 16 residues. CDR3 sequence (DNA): TGTGCCATCACCCCAGAAGCGGGGGGGGCCTACAATGAGCAGTTCTTC. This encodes CAITPEAGGAYNEQFF.

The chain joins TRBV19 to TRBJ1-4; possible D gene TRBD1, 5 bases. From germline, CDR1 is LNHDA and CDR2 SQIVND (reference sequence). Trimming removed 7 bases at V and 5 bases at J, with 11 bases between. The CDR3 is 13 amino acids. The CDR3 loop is CASNTGPNEKLFF. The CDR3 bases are TGTGCCAGTAATACAGGACCCAATGAAAAACTGTTTTTT.

Written as DNA, the CDR3 is TGTGCCAGCAGCGTCACGGGACAAAAGGGGAACACCATATATTTT. Its translation: CASSVTGQKGNTIYF. This sequence joins TRBV9 and TRBJ1-3; D is perhaps TRBD1 (6 bases). Trimming stripped 2 bases from V and 7 bases from J, with 16 bases between. The CDR3 runs to 15 residues. The germline CDR1 and CDR2 sequences are SGDLS and YYNGEE. The full variable domain, in which reference TRBV9 and TRBJ1-3 provide the parts outside the CDR3, is DSGVTQTPKHLITATGQRVTLRCSPRSGDLSVYWYQQSLDQGLQFLIQYYNGEERAKGNILERFSAQQFPDLHSELNLSSLELGDSALYFCASSVTGQKGNTIYFGEGSWLTVV.

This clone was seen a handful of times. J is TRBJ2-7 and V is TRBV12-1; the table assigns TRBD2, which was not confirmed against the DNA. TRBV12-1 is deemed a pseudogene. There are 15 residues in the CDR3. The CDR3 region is CASSISGGPSYEQYF. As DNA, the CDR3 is TGTGCCAGCAGTATTAGCGGGGGCCCCTCCTACGAGCAGTACTTC.

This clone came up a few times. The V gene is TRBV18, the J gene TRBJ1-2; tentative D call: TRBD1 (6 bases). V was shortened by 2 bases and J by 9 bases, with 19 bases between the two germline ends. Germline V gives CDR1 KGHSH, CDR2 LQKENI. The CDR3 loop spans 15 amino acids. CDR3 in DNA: TGTGCCAGCTCACCAAATCAGGGGCCCAACGGTCGCTACACCTTC. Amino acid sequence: CASSPNQGPNGRYTF. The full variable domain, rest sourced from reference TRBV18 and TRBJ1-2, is NAGVMQNPRHLVRRRGQEARLRCSPMKGHSHVYWYRQLPEEGLKFMVYLQKENIIDESGMPKERFSAEFPKEGPSILRIQQVVRGDSAAYFCASSPNQGPNGRYTFGSGTRLTVV.

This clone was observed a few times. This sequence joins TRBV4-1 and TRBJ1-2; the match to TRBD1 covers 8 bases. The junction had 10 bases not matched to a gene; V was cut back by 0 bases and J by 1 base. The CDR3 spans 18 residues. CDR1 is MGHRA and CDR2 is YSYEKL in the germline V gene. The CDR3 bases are TGCGCCAGCAGCCAAGAAGGAGACAGGGGCCCTCTTAACTATGGCTACACCTTC. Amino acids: CASSQEGDRGPLNYGYTF.

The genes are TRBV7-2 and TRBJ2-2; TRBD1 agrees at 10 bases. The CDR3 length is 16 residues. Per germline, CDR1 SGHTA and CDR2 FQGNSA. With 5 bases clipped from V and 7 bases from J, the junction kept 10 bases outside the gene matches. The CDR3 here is CASSPGGQGWHGELFF. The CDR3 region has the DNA TGTGCCAGCAGCCCGGGGGGACAGGGGTGGCACGGGGAGCTGTTTTTT.

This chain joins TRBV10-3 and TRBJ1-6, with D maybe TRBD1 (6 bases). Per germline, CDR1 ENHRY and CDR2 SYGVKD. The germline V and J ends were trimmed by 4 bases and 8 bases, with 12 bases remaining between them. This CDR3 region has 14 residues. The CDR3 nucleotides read TGTGCCATCAGTGTCAACAGGGATGATTCACCCCTCCACTTT. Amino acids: CAISVNRDDSPLHF.

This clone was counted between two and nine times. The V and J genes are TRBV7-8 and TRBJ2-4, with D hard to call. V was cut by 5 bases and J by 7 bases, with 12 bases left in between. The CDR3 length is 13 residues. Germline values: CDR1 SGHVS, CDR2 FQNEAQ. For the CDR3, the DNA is TGTGCCAGCAGCCCCCTGTTGGGGAACATTCAGTACTTC. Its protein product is CASSPLLGNIQYF.

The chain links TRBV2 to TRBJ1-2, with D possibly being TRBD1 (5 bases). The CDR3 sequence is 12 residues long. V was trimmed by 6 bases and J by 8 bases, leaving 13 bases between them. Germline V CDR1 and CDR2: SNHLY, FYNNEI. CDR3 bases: TGTGCCAGCAGGGTGGGACGACGAGGCTACACCTTC. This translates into CASRVGRRGYTF.

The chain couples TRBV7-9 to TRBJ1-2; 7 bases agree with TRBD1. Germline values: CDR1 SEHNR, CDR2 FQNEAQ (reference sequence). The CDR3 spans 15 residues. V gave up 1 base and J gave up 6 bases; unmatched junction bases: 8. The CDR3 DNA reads TGTGCCAGCAGCTTAGTCTTTCAGGGGGAGGATGGCTACACCTTC. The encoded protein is CASSLVFQGEDGYTF.

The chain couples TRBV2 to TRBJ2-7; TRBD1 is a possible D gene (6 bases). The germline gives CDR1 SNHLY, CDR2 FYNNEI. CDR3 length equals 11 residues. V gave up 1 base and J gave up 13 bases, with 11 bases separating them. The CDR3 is CASSEEVRGYF. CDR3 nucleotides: TGTGCCAGCAGTGAAGAGGTCAGGGGATACTTC.

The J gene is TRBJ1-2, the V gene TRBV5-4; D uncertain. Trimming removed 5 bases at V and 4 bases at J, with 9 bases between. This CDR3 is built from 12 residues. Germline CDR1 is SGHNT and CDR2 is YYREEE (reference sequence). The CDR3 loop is CASSSTAYGYTF. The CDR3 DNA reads TGTGCCAGCAGTTCAACAGCCTATGGCTACACCTTC.

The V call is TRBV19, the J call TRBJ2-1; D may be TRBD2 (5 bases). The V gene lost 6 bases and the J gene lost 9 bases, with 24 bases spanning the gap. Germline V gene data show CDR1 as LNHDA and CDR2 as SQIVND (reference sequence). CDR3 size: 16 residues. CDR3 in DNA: TGTGCCAGTAGAACTAAAGGACTGCCAGGAGGAGCTGAGCAGTTCTTC. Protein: CASRTKGLPGGAEQFF.

The CDR3 DNA follows: TGTGCCAGTAGTATAGACAGGCCGACCAACTATGGCTACACCTTC. Translated, it gives CASSIDRPTNYGYTF. This chain connects TRBV19 to TRBJ1-2; D unresolved. V was clipped by 0 bases and J by 2 bases, with 10 bases between them. This CDR3 comprises 15 residues. Germline values: CDR1 LNHDA, CDR2 SQIVND (reference sequence).

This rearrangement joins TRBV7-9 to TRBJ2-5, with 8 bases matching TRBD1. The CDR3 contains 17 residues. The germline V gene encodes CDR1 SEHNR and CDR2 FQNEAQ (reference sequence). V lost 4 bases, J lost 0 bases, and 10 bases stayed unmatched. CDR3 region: CASSSSDRGLYQETQYF. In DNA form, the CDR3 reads TGTGCCAGCAGCTCATCAGACAGGGGACTTTACCAAGAGACCCAGTACTTC. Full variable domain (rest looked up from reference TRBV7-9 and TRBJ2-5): DTGVSQNPRHKITKRGQNVTFRCDPISEHNRLYWYRQTLGQGPEFLTYFQNEAQLEKSRLLSDRFSAERPKGSFSTLEIQRTEQGDSAMYLCASSSSDRGLYQETQYFGPGTRLLVL.

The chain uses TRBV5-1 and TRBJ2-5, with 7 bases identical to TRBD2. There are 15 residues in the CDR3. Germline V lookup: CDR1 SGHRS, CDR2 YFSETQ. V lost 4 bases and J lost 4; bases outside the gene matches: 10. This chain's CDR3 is CASSDGLVVSETQYF. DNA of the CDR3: TGCGCCAGCAGCGACGGACTAGTCGTTTCAGAGACCCAGTACTTC.